This TCR beta chain was obtained from a study of blood T cell repertoires in COVID-19 (dated by TCRdb to the early 2020s). Notes on the research overall: The collaborator samples originated in the United States, Italy and Spain and spanned the acute and convalescent phases of COVID-19. The material from the prospective study consisted of cDNA or gDNA derived from T cells, B-cell-depleted T cells, or PBMCs. Subjects who had been exposed to COVID-19, were actively infected with it, or had recovered from it provided the deeply sampled blood TCRbeta repertoires that made up the dataset. The repertoires were released in a freely available public database meant as a resource for research on the immune response to SARS-CoV-2. The samples were drawn from two sources: the first 160 participants of the ongoing ImmuneRACE study, and 950 to 1,500 subjects contributed by 6 global collaborators. The sample metadata nearly always contained a de-identified subject ID, COVID-19 status, age in years and sex. Where available, HLA class I and class II types were taken from metadata supplied by the sample provider and were not determined by assay-based typing. Paper-wide results and their limitations: How much clinical and demographic metadata was included differed by source and by participant, and the metadata was provided uncurated.

The immunoSEQ Assay, a bias-controlled multiplex PCR, was used to amplify TCRbeta CDR3 regions from genomic DNA. On the authors' methods: Within the assay, amplification of reference gene primers was used to estimate how many nucleated cells each sample contained. To quantify the absolute abundance of each unique TCRbeta CDR3 rearrangement, sequence reads were collapsed and filtered. For each sample, productive Simpson clonality was calculated as the square root of Simpson's diversity index over productive rearrangements. TCRdb took this table from immuneACCESS and kept in-frame rearrangements with V and J called. Such tables lack part of the clones; where checked against another copy, unresolved V genes explain under half of the gap, and the rest is unexplained. Clone size and the V and J calls come from that table; the DNA yielded D and trimming. The sample has 300,000 or so clones on record, roughly nine tenths of them singletons. Clones ranked in the top ten supply approximately 1% of the sample.

A note on this clone: Its binding antigen is unknown. The sample holds no much larger clone one base away, and base qualities are not on file.

Participants in the prospective study were aged roughly 18 to 100 years, lived in under 30 United States geographic areas, and enrolled through a virtual design. In the prospective study, cohorts were assigned on the basis of participant-reported clinical history obtained from a screening survey and a study questionnaire. Recovered participants in ImmuneRACE Cohort 3 were defined as having two consecutive negative NP/OP PCR tests, clearance from a healthcare professional, or resolution of symptoms. In the prospective study, whole blood, serum and a nasopharyngeal or oropharyngeal swab were collected from each participant by mobile phlebotomists. Additional blood draws and questionnaires over an approximately two-month period could optionally be provided by prospective study participants. Blood samples from the prospective study were shipped frozen or at room temperature prior to DNA extraction.

CDR1 and CDR2 were assigned from the germline V gene (reference sequence) as SEHNR and FQNEAQ. A distance of 6 bases separates the germline ends of V and J, which lose 1 base and 2 bases respectively. Inclusive of the bounding cysteine and phenylalanine, the CDR3 is 13 residues long. The sequence is cut down to CDR3 DNA, 39 bases in frame from base 1. The clonotype was recovered from a woman in her twenties or thirties who had recovered from COVID-19. Material: PBMCs or T cells enriched from blood (not recorded which). The chain uses TRBV7-9 and TRBJ2-7; a confident D gene designation cannot be given. The CDR3 has the sequence CASSLGNTYEQYF. At the DNA level, the sequence is TGTGCCAGCAGCTTAGGTAACACCTACGAGCAGTACTTC.